A selection of T cell receptor beta chains follows, all from one sample in a study of blood T cell repertoires in COVID-19. This table comes from immunoSEQ multiplex PCR, and its TCRdb copy is limited to in-frame clones, with some not included. The sample includes under 400,000 clones, roughly 90% of them seen just once. Specimen: peripheral blood. The source is a man aged 18 to 35 with active or convalescent COVID-19. The conserved cysteine and the conserved F or W are not part of the CDR3 here.

j_gene: TRBJ1-6; v_gene: TRBV12-5; len: 14; CDR3aa: ASGLDLGGRYSPLH
j_gene: TRBJ1-2; v_gene: TRBV5-1; len: 12; CDR3aa: ASSTQTGAYGYT
j_gene: TRBJ1-1; v_gene: TRBV28; len: 12; CDR3aa: ASRGTGRVTEAF
j_gene: TRBJ1-1; v_gene: TRBV5-5; len: 10; CDR3aa: ASSSLGQTFR
j_gene: TRBJ2-6; v_gene: TRBV4-1; len: 15; CDR3aa: ASSQRTATSGANVLT
j_gene: TRBJ2-7; v_gene: TRBV19; len: 13; CDR3aa: ASSTLDQDSYEQY
j_gene: TRBJ1-2; v_gene: TRBV7-9; len: 13; CDR3aa: ASSFPAGEDYGYT
j_gene: TRBJ2-1; v_gene: TRBV27; len: 12; CDR3aa: ASSSEGPLTEQF
j_gene: TRBJ1-1; v_gene: TRBV23-1; len: 16; CDR3aa: ASSQSYGPRDINTEAF
j_gene: TRBJ2-3; v_gene: TRBV6-2/TRBV6-3; len: 13; CDR3aa: ASSYRTPGTDTQY
j_gene: TRBJ1-5; v_gene: TRBV28; len: 11; CDR3aa: ATGPYSNQPQH
j_gene: TRBJ2-7; v_gene: TRBV11-2; len: 13; CDR3aa: ASSLGRVNRNEQY
j_gene: TRBJ2-1; v_gene: TRBV27; len: 12; CDR3aa: ASSFRPGYNEQF
j_gene: TRBJ2-2; v_gene: TRBV10-3; len: 18; CDR3aa: AISDIVGGRARQNTGELF
j_gene: TRBJ1-3; v_gene: TRBV7-6; len: 13; CDR3aa: ASRKDRGPGNTIY
j_gene: TRBJ2-7; v_gene: TRBV4-2; len: 15; CDR3aa: ASSQDLMAGGRIEQY
j_gene: TRBJ2-3; v_gene: TRBV10-3; len: 10; CDR3aa: AISGTGSSQY
j_gene: TRBJ2-4; v_gene: TRBV7-2; len: 15; CDR3aa: ASSLWVLTTAKNIQY